The rows below give T cell receptor beta chains drawn from one sample of a study of blood T cells in healthy people across ages. TCRdb used MiXCR to reprocess the 5' RACE reads, holding one entry per CDR3 protein. The sample carries roughly 500,000 distinct CDR3 sequences, 25% to 30% recorded once. The specimen was blood. Receptors were obtained from a woman aged 65 to 85 in good health. Both conserved end residues are part of each CDR3. The D gene is left open where the match is weak. Part of the rows lack a size; the others show once, few, many or a class for expanded clones.

cdr3_length	clone_size	v_call	d_call	j_call	cdr3_aa	cdr3_nt
17	NA	TRBV9	NA	TRBJ2-4	CASSVGGSFTAKNIQYF	TGTGCCAGCAGCGTAGGTGGGTCCTTCACAGCCAAAAACATTCAGTACTTC
15	NA	TRBV5-1	TRBD2	TRBJ2-7	CASSLSSGGSYEQYF	TGCGCCAGCAGCCTTTCTAGCGGGGGCTCCTACGAGCAGTACTTC
12	NA	TRBV7-2	NA	TRBJ1-1	CASSLQYTEAFF	TGTGCCAGCAGCTTACAATACACTGAAGCTTTCTTT
17	NA	TRBV6-9	TRBD1	TRBJ1-2	CASSYPQGVKANYGYTF	TGTGCCAGCAGTTACCCACAGGGGGTAAAAGCTAACTATGGCTACACCTTC
18	few	TRBV7-3	TRBD2	TRBJ2-1	CASSHPGTSGGDYNEQFF	TGTGCCAGCAGCCATCCCGGGACTAGCGGGGGGGACTACAATGAGCAGTTCTTC
16	NA	TRBV6-5	NA	TRBJ1-3	CASSSGQEHSGNTIYF	TGTGCCAGCAGCTCAGGGCAGGAACACTCTGGAAACACCATATATTTT
14	few	TRBV3-1	TRBD1	TRBJ1-2	CASSRQTGPYGYTF	TGTGCCAGCAGCAGACAGACAGGGCCCTATGGCTACACCTTC
14	NA	TRBV19	TRBD1	TRBJ1-1	CASSISQGDTEAFF	TGTGCCAGTAGTATTTCTCAGGGGGACACTGAAGCTTTCTTT
13	NA	TRBV7-2	NA	TRBJ2-5	CASSFGREETQYF	TGTGCCAGCAGCTTCGGCAGGGAAGAGACCCAGTACTTC
13	NA	TRBV3-1	NA	TRBJ1-2	CASSLERNYGYTF	TGTGCCAGCAGCCTCGAGCGGAACTATGGCTACACCTTC
12	NA	TRBV20-1	NA	TRBJ2-5	CSASNPTGTQYF	TGCAGTGCTAGTAATCCGACAGGGACCCAGTACTTC
16	NA	TRBV12-3/TRBV12-4	TRBD2	TRBJ2-5	CASSLGGAGDQETQYF	TGTGCCAGCAGTTTAGGAGGGGCGGGGGACCAAGAGACCCAGTACTTC
15	few	TRBV24-1	TRBD1	TRBJ2-5	CATSEAGGYGETQYF	TGTGCCACCAGTGAGGCAGGGGGCTATGGGGAGACCCAGTACTTC
14	NA	TRBV4-3	TRBD1	TRBJ2-5	CASSQDATGGSQYF	TGCGCCAGCAGCCAAGATGCAACAGGGGGGTCCCAGTACTTC
13	few	TRBV11-2	NA	TRBJ1-1	CASSLTQSTEAFF	TGTGCCAGCAGCTTAACCCAGAGCACTGAAGCTTTCTTT
10	NA	TRBV25-1	NA	TRBJ1-4	CATTLNQLFF	TGTGCCACCACTCTGAACCAACTGTTTTTT
14	few	TRBV7-2	NA	TRBJ1-4	CASSLDGRGEKLFF	TGTGCCAGCAGCTTAGACGGAAGGGGTGAAAAACTGTTTTTT
15	NA	TRBV6-2/TRBV6-3	TRBD1	TRBJ2-7	CASSLQGASSYEQYF	TGTGCCAGCAGCTTACAGGGGGCGAGCTCCTACGAGCAGTACTTC
13	few	TRBV12-3/TRBV12-4	NA	TRBJ1-4	CASTRQKNEKLFF	TGTGCCAGCACCAGACAGAAGAATGAAAAACTGTTTTTT
15	NA	TRBV20-1	TRBD1	TRBJ2-5	CSASPETGGMETQYF	TGCAGTGCTAGCCCCGAGACAGGGGGCATGGAGACCCAGTACTTC
16	NA	TRBV4-3	NA	TRBJ2-1	CASSQDGFRGTSEQFF	TGCGCCAGCAGCCAAGATGGGTTCAGGGGTACCAGTGAGCAGTTCTTC
16	few	TRBV19	NA	TRBJ2-1	CASSIDGGYSYNEQFF	TGTGCCAGTAGTATAGATGGGGGGTATAGCTACAATGAGCAGTTCTTC
14	NA	TRBV12-3/TRBV12-4	NA	TRBJ1-6	CASSLGGEFGALHF	TGTGCCAGCAGTTTGGGAGGGGAATTCGGAGCCCTCCACTTT
14	NA	TRBV6-6	NA	TRBJ2-3	CASSLPGTRDTQYF	TGTGCCAGCAGTTTACCAGGGACCAGGGATACGCAGTATTTT
15	NA	TRBV4-3	TRBD1	TRBJ2-7	CASSQSQGAEYEQYF	TGCGCCAGCAGCCAAAGCCAGGGGGCGGAATACGAGCAGTACTTC
13	NA	TRBV29-1	NA	TRBJ2-3	CSVDAGPDATQYF	TGCAGCGTTGATGCGGGACCCGATGCTACGCAGTATTTT
14	NA	TRBV6-1	NA	TRBJ2-5	CASRNHGGKETQYF	TGTGCCAGCAGGAATCATGGGGGGAAAGAGACCCAGTACTTC
12	NA	TRBV24-1	NA	TRBJ2-3	CATSRDTDTQYF	TGTGCCACCAGTCGCGATACAGATACGCAGTATTTT
18	NA	TRBV6-1	NA	TRBJ1-4	CASSGGWVSGTTSEKLFF	TGTGCCAGCAGTGGAGGATGGGTATCTGGAACAACTAGTGAAAAACTGTTTTTT
13	few	TRBV29-1	TRBD1	TRBJ2-7	CSVEETGGNEQYF	TGCAGCGTTGAAGAGACAGGGGGCAACGAGCAGTACTTC
16	NA	TRBV27	TRBD1	TRBJ1-3	CASSRQGVLSGNTIYF	TGTGCCAGCAGCCGACAGGGGGTCCTTTCTGGAAACACCATATACTTT
16	NA	TRBV6-5	NA	TRBJ2-2	CASSYRRTGNTGELFF	TGTGCCAGCAGTTACCGCAGGACGGGGAACACCGGGGAGCTGTTTTTT
14	NA	TRBV5-1	TRBD1	TRBJ1-2	CASSPEGATYGYTF	TGCGCCAGCAGCCCGGAGGGGGCTACATATGGCTACACCTTC
17	few	TRBV4-2	TRBD1	TRBJ2-6	CASSQGDRPSGANVLTF	TGTGCCAGCAGCCAAGGGGACAGACCCTCTGGGGCCAACGTCCTGACTTTC
16	few	TRBV7-3	TRBD1	TRBJ2-1	CASSSQSPGQGGEQFF	TGTGCCAGCAGCTCCCAGAGTCCGGGACAGGGAGGAGAGCAGTTCTTC
13	few	TRBV29-1	NA	TRBJ2-3	CSGSGRHTDTQYF	TGCAGCGGCTCAGGACGGCACACAGATACGCAGTATTTT
16	few	TRBV5-1	TRBD1	TRBJ2-2	CASSFRDRVYTGELFF	TGCGCCAGCAGCTTCCGGGACAGGGTATACACCGGGGAGCTGTTTTTT
14	few	TRBV7-2	TRBD2	TRBJ2-5	CASSSGLARETQYF	TGTGCCAGCAGCTCAGGACTAGCGAGAGAGACCCAGTACTTC
18	many	TRBV2	NA	TRBJ2-3	CASSSDDPGTRLTDTQYF	TGTGCCAGCAGTTCCGATGATCCCGGGACTCGCCTCACAGATACGCAGTATTTT
13	few	TRBV6-5	NA	TRBJ2-3	CASSTLSGRAQYF	TGTGCCAGCAGTACCCTATCTGGTAGAGCGCAGTATTTT
14	NA	TRBV6-1	NA	TRBJ2-7	CASSRNREDGEQYF	TGTGCCAGCAGCCGGAACAGGGAAGACGGGGAGCAGTACTTC
16	NA	TRBV4-2	NA	TRBJ2-5	CASSQVGAENQETQYF	TGTGCCAGCAGCCAAGTAGGGGCGGAGAACCAAGAGACCCAGTACTTC
15	few	TRBV14	NA	TRBJ1-2	CASSQDSVPYYGYTF	TGTGCCAGCAGCCAGGACAGCGTGCCTTACTATGGCTACACCTTC
13	NA	TRBV7-2	NA	TRBJ2-3	CASSPIRSETQYF	TGTGCCAGCAGCCCCATCCGTAGTGAGACGCAGTATTTT
18	NA	TRBV6-1	TRBD2	TRBJ2-5	CASSDPTGLAGTQETQYF	TGTGCCAGCTCCGACCCGACAGGGCTAGCGGGGACACAAGAGACCCAGTACTTC
18	few	TRBV9	TRBD2	TRBJ2-4	CASSAPQERLAGGTIQYF	TGTGCCAGCAGCGCCCCACAGGAAAGACTAGCGGGGGGGACCATTCAGTACTTC
13	few	TRBV29-1	NA	TRBJ2-5	CSVETSIEETQYF	TGCAGCGTTGAAACCTCAATTGAAGAGACCCAGTACTTC
15	NA	TRBV6-2/TRBV6-3	NA	TRBJ2-7	CASSCPHGSSYEQYF	TGTGCCAGCAGTTGCCCCCATGGCAGCTCCTACGAGCAGTACTTC
15	few	TRBV20-1	TRBD2	TRBJ2-5	CSARDETSGGRVEYF	TGCAGTGCTAGAGATGAAACTAGCGGGGGCCGGGTAGAGTACTTC
15	NA	TRBV20-1	NA	TRBJ1-3	CSAAGTFVLGNTIYF	TGCAGTGCTGCGGGGACCTTTGTCCTCGGAAACACCATATATTTT
15	few	TRBV27	TRBD1	TRBJ2-7	CASSSGGQGIYEQYF	TGTGCCAGCAGTTCGGGTGGACAGGGGATATACGAGCAGTACTTC
14	NA	TRBV9	TRBD1	TRBJ1-1	CASSVGTENTEAFF	TGTGCCAGCAGCGTCGGGACAGAGAACACTGAAGCTTTCTTT
16	NA	TRBV2	TRBD2	TRBJ2-3	CASSERSAGVQGTQYF	TGTGCCAGCAGTGAACGGTCAGCGGGGGTGCAAGGGACGCAGTATTTT
15	few	TRBV12-3/TRBV12-4	NA	TRBJ2-7	CASSLPVGVGREQYF	TGTGCCAGCAGTCTCCCTGTTGGAGTCGGCAGGGAGCAGTACTTC
15	NA	TRBV7-3	TRBD1	TRBJ1-2	CASSAGDRPNYGYTF	TGTGCCAGCAGCGCAGGGGACAGACCTAACTATGGCTACACCTTC
12	few	TRBV12-3/TRBV12-4	NA	TRBJ2-3	CASSYASDTQYF	TGTGCCAGCAGTTATGCGTCAGATACGCAGTATTTT
17	NA	TRBV20-1	TRBD2	TRBJ2-3	CSARIISGRGSTDTQYF	TGCAGTGCTAGGATTATTAGCGGGCGGGGATCCACAGATACGCAGTATTTT
13	NA	TRBV5-1	TRBD1	TRBJ2-1	CASSSGQANEQFF	TGCGCCAGCAGCTCAGGACAGGCCAATGAGCAGTTCTTC